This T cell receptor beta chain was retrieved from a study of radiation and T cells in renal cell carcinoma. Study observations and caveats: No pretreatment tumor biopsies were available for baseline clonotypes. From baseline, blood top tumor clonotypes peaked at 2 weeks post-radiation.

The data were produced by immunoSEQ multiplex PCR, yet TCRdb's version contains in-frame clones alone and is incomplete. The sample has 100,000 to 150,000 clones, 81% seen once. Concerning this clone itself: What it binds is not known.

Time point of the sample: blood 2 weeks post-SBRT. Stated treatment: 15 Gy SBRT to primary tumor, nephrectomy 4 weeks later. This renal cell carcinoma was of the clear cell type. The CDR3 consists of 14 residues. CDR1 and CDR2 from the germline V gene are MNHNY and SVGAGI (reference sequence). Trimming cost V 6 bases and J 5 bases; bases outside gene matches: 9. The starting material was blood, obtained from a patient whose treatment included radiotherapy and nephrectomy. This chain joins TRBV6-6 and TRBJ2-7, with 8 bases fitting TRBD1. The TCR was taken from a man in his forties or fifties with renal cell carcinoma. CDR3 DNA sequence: TGTGCCAGCAGCCTCGGACAGGGTTACCACGAGCAGTACTTC. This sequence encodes CASSLGQGYHEQYF.